This TCR beta chain came from a study of CD8+CD57+ T cells in acquired aplastic anemia. Study information: DNA per sorted CD4+ or CD8+ sample ranged roughly 0.19 to 30 ug, averaging approximately 3.1 ug. Healthy donor CD4+ samples were sequenced to a depth that averaged roughly 10 million reads. General study results and limits: Fewer than 30 CD8+ CDR3 sequences were shared between patients and controls.

TCR beta VDJ combinations and CDR3 sequences were profiled from genomic DNA. TCRdb redid the calling of the reads with MiXCR, one entry per CDR3 protein. The sample lists 150,000 or so distinct CDR3 sequences; roughly 63% were seen once. Worth noting for this clonotype: What it binds is unknown.

This CDR3 has 14 residues. Losses at the gene ends were 9 bases for V and 8 bases for J; bases not matched to a gene: 10. Germline-derived CDR1 and CDR2 are LNHDA and SQIVND (reference sequence). The receptor's source is a human donor in good health. Source material: sorted CD4+, CD8+, or CD8+CD57+ T cells (not recorded which) from PBMCs. The chain carries TRBV19 and TRBJ1-4; TRBD1 matches at 9 bases. The CDR3 DNA sequence: TGTGCCAGCGGAACAGGGGGCTTGCGGGAAAAACTGTTTTTT. Translating gives CASGTGGLREKLFF.